A single sample is the source of the 18 T cell receptor beta chains below, sequenced in a study of shared clonotypes between healthy human individuals. Libraries were prepared by immunoSEQ multiplex PCR; TCRdb keeps only in-frame clonotypes and omits some of them. Of a few million clones in the sample, roughly 92% were seen once. Sequences were obtained from naive CD4+ T cells sorted from blood. The subset: CD45RA+ positively selected. The source of these receptors is a man in his late teens or twenties in good health.

The genes are TRBV6-5 and TRBJ1-3; D is possibly TRBD1 (5 bases). The CDR3 covers 14 residues. Trimming removed 6 bases at V and 5 bases at J, with 14 bases between. Germline CDR1 and CDR2: MNHEY and SVGAGI. CDR3 in amino acids: CASSPRDGRNTIYF. CDR3 DNA sequence: TGTGCCAGCAGCCCTAGGGACGGAAGAAACACCATATATTTT.

V and J are TRBV10-2 and TRBJ2-1, with 14 bases fitting TRBD2. Looked up from germline, CDR1 is WSHSY and CDR2 is SAAADI. V shed 0 bases, J shed 12 bases, and the junction held 4 bases outside the gene matches. This CDR3 contains 15 residues. CDR3 sequence (DNA): TGCGCCAGCAGTGAGTCGACTAGCGGGAGGGGGGGGCAGTTCTTC. It specifies CASSESTSGRGGQFF.

The V call is TRBV7-2, the J call TRBJ2-5; 8 bases agree with TRBD1. The CDR3 length is 13 residues. V lost 2 bases to trimming and J lost 7 bases; unmatched junction nucleotides: 3. Per germline, CDR1 SGHTA and CDR2 FQGNSA. The CDR3 coding sequence is TGTGCCAGCAGCTTATTCCAGGGGGCGACCCAGTACTTC. Protein product: CASSLFQGATQYF.

Only one count was recorded for this clone. Other DNA sequences from this sample encode an identical CDR3 as well. V usage is TRBV6-5 and J usage is TRBJ2-2; possible D gene TRBD1, 6 bases. The CDR3 sequence is 14 residues long. In germline, CDR1 is MNHEY, CDR2 SVGAGI. The V end was cut by 6 bases, the J end by 1 base, with 9 bases between. CDR3: CASSRGQNTGELFF. CDR3 nucleotide sequence: TGTGCCAGCAGCAGGGGCCAGAACACCGGGGAGCTGTTTTTT.

The V and J genes are TRBV27 and TRBJ1-1; D remains ambiguous. Germline V gives CDR1 MNHEY, CDR2 SMNVEV (reference sequence). Trimming shortened V by 7 bases and J by 0 bases, and 6 bases separated the two germline ends. The CDR3 consists of 12 residues. CDR3 sequence: CASKRVNTEAFF. DNA for the CDR3: TGTGCCAGCAAAAGGGTGAACACTGAAGCTTTCTTT.

J is TRBJ1-1 and V is TRBV6-1, with a tentative D call TRBD1 (6 bases). CDR1 is MNHNS, CDR2 SASEGT, per germline. The CDR3 sequence is 14 residues long. V was trimmed by 0 bases and J by 6 bases, leaving 11 bases between them. CDR3 DNA: TGTGCCAGCAGTGAAGCGAGGGGGGTAGCTGAAGCTTTCTTT. As protein: CASSEARGVAEAFF.

V gene TRBV19 combines with J gene TRBJ1-6, with D perhaps matching TRBD1 (5 bases). The CDR3 consists of 16 residues. Germline V gene sequence: CDR1 LNHDA, CDR2 SQIVND (reference sequence). Trimming took off 7 bases at V and 7 bases at J, with 20 bases between the two ends. CDR3 sequence: CASTLQGGYGNSPLHF. CDR3 DNA: TGTGCCAGTACCCTGCAGGGCGGGTACGGCAATTCACCCCTCCACTTT.

In this sample, this clone turned up once. The V and J genes are TRBV6-6 and TRBJ1-1; 7 bases align to TRBD1. The J segment lost 6 bases and the V segment lost 11 bases, leaving 9 bases of the junction unmatched. CDR1 and CDR2 from the germline V gene are MNHNY and SVGAGI (reference sequence). The CDR3 is made up of 12 amino acids. The CDR3 spells CAPVGTASEAFF. The CDR3 region has the DNA TGTGCCCCGGTCGGGACAGCGTCTGAAGCTTTCTTT.

The gene calls are TRBV6-5 and TRBJ2-2; D is undetermined. Deletions cut 4 bases from V and 4 bases from J, with 10 bases between. The V gene's germline CDR1 is MNHEY and CDR2 SVGAGI. The CDR3 extends over 14 amino acids. Here the CDR3 reads CASSSHSPTGELFF. The CDR3 nucleotides are TGTGCCAGCAGTTCGCACAGCCCCACCGGGGAGCTGTTTTTT.

This clone was counted only a few times. The chain recombines TRBV30 with TRBJ1-5; D ambiguous. The V end was cut by 3 bases, the J end by 2 bases, with 5 bases between. Germline lookup yields CDR1 GTSNPN and CDR2 SVGIG (reference sequence). The CDR3 runs to 12 residues. As DNA, the CDR3 is TGTGCCTGGAGCCAGGGCAATCAGCCCCAGCATTTT. This translates into CAWSQGNQPQHF.

This chain uses TRBV7-2 with TRBJ2-2; 8 bases agree with TRBD1. This CDR3 contains 14 residues. Germline CDR1 reads SGHTA; CDR2 reads FQGNSA. V dropped 5 bases and J dropped 8; count of bases not matched to a gene: 7. DNA of the CDR3: TGTGCCAGCAGCCCCCCGGACAGGGCTGGGGAGCTGTTTTTT. Residues: CASSPPDRAGELFF.

The rearrangement joins TRBV5-4 to TRBJ2-3, with D perhaps TRBD1 or TRBD2 (6 bases each). The V end was cut by 4 bases, the J end by 4 bases, with 19 bases between. The germline V gene has CDR1 SGHNT and CDR2 YYREEE (reference sequence). The CDR3 is 16 residues long. The DNA of the CDR3 is TGTGCCAGCAGCCAAAAGGACGGGGGCAGGGCAGATACGCAGTATTTT. Protein product: CASSQKDGGRADTQYF.

This clone was seen only once. The chain combines TRBV13 with TRBJ2-2, with TRBD1 matching 11 bases. The V and J ends lost 6 bases and 6 bases, in that order; junction bases with no gene match: 6. Germline CDR1 PRHDT, CDR2 FYEKMQ (reference sequence). This CDR3 spans 15 amino acids. In nucleotides, the CDR3 is TGTGCCAGCAGGAGGGACAGGGGGATCTCCGGGGAGCTGTTTTTT. Its protein product is CASRRDRGISGELFF.

The table lists this clone with a count of one. Other DNA variants within this sample encode the same CDR3. This chain connects TRBV10-1 to TRBJ2-3; possible D gene TRBD2, 6 bases. The V end was cut by 2 bases, the J end by 0 bases, with 6 bases between. CDR1 is WNHNN, CDR2 SYGVQD, per germline (reference sequence). The CDR3 covers 14 residues. CDR3 sequence (DNA): TGCGCCAGCAGTGAGGGGACTAGCACAGATACGCAGTATTTT. It specifies CASSEGTSTDTQYF.

The chain employs TRBV2 and TRBJ1-1; TRBD1 might be the D (6 bases). The germline V and J ends were trimmed by 3 bases and 0 bases, with 11 bases remaining between them. The length of the CDR3 is 15 residues. CDR1 is SNHLY, CDR2 FYNNEI, per germline. CDR3 coding DNA: TGTGCCAGCAGTGAGGACAGCGCGATGAACACTGAAGCTTTCTTT. This codes for CASSEDSAMNTEAFF.

The chain links TRBV5-1 to TRBJ2-1, with a weak D call TRBD2 (5 bases). The CDR3 is made up of 14 amino acids. CDR1 and CDR2 from the germline V gene are SGHRS and YFSETQ. The V and J ends lost 0 bases and 5 bases respectively, with 9 bases between them. The CDR3 DNA follows: TGCGCCAGCAGCTTGGGCGGGTTAAACAATGAGCAGTTCTTC. Protein: CASSLGGLNNEQFF. The whole variable domain, filled in from reference TRBV5-1 and TRBJ2-1, reads KAGVTQTPRYLIKTRGQQVTLSCSPISGHRSVSWYQQTPGQGLQFLFEYFSETQRNKGNFPGRFSGRQFSNSRSEMNVSTLELGDSALYLCASSLGGLNNEQFFGPGTRLTVL.

The rearrangement uses TRBV10-3 and TRBJ2-2; D uncertain. The CDR3 extends over 11 amino acids. V lost 10 bases and J lost 4, with 7 bases in between. Germline CDR1 is ENHRY and CDR2 is SYGVKD. The CDR3 DNA follows: TGTGCCACACACTCCACCGGGGAGCTGTTTTTT. This gives the protein CATHSTGELFF.

The CDR3 region is CASSRDGFSTDTQYF. In nucleotides, the CDR3 is TGTGCCAGCAGCCGGGACGGCTTCAGCACAGATACGCAGTATTTT. The chain uses TRBV14 and TRBJ2-3; perhaps D is TRBD1 or TRBD2 (5 bases each). Trimming took off 4 bases at V and 0 bases at J, with 11 bases between the two ends. Per germline, CDR1 SGHDN and CDR2 FVKESK. The CDR3 runs 15 residues.